The present TCR beta chain was sequenced within a study of T cell responses to AZD1222 COVID-19 vaccine. Sequencing used immunoSEQ multiplex PCR; TCRdb keeps in-frame clones, though not all of them. The sample records approximately 90,000 clones, 85% to 90% being singletons. Study outcomes and limitations: Mostly white British, mostly female donors; authors suggested clonal diversity may be underestimated. Repertoire collection took place solely once the T cell response had peaked.

Note on this clone: What it binds is unknown.

The CDR3 runs 14 residues. Trimming stripped 0 bases from V and 5 bases from J, with 9 bases between. Sequences were derived from peripheral blood, sampled on day 0 of AZD1222 vaccination. This receptor was taken from an adult in good health. V and J are TRBV5-3 and TRBJ1-5; no clear D gene. TRBV5-3 is recorded as an ORF, its role being uncertain. The CDR3 is CARSLDRVYQPQHF. As DNA, the CDR3 is TGTGCCAGAAGCTTGGACCGGGTATATCAGCCCCAGCATTTT.